Sequencing of this TCR beta chain was carried out in a study of shared clonotypes between healthy human individuals. Germline CDR1 SGHAT, CDR2 FQNNGV. The V gene lost 1 base and the J gene lost 6 bases, with 7 bases spanning the gap. The CDR3 extends over 12 amino acids. This clone was counted ten times or more. Unsorted PBMC DNA sequencing spanned ten immunoSEQ deep assay plates. Profiled with immunoSEQ multiplex PCR; TCRdb holds only in-frame clones, not every one. The table lists about 96,000 clones, around 47% of them singletons. The specimen sequenced was PBMCs. The V gene is TRBV11-2, the J gene TRBJ2-7; D not certain. This TCR came from a woman between 40 and 50 years old in good health. Some clones in this sample may be carry-over from other donors' samples. CDR3 protein: CASSLVTFEQYF. CDR3 in DNA: TGTGCCAGCAGCTTAGTGACCTTCGAGCAGTACTTC.